This T cell receptor (beta chain) was documented in a study of T cell repertoires in cytomegalovirus infection. The wider study: Indicated by public TCR beta signatures were CMV infection and matching HLA type. Study results and limitations: Dominating the ex vivo response were TCR beta clonotypes that were CMV-specific and HLA-C-restricted. Summed frequency of public TCR beta families distinguished CMV carriers with the relevant HLA.

TCRdb itself ran the reads through MiXCR, one entry per CDR3 protein. The sample contains about 320,000 distinct CDR3 sequences, 9.5% of which appear only once. With respect to this clonotype: Antigen specificity is unknown.

CDR3 length: 12 residues. Trimming took 3 bases from V and 5 from J, leaving 5 bases between them. In germline, CDR1 is ENHRY, CDR2 SYGVKD. This TCR came from a human donor in good health (CMV status not recorded). Some clones in this sample may be carry-over from other donors' samples. Sequencing was performed on PBMCs. This sequence joins TRBV10-3 and TRBJ2-1; D is possibly TRBD1 (5 bases). DNA for the CDR3: TGTGCCATCAGTGAACAGGACAATGAGCAGTTCTTC. It encodes CAISEQDNEQFF.